This T cell receptor (beta chain) was obtained from a study of memory CD4+ T cells and cytomegalovirus serostatus. Study information: Donors were healthy Belgian adults, some 10 CMV seropositive and about two dozen seronegative.

Single viable CD3+CD4+CD8-CD45RO+ cells were sorted as the memory CD4+ T cells. Assay used: immunoSEQ multiplex PCR; TCRdb lists only in-frame clones, some missing. Seen here are 50,000 to 65,000 clones, around 80% observed once, and the top ten hold roughly 1.4%. The V gene's germline CDR1 is MNHNY and CDR2 SVGAGI (reference sequence). V was cut by 6 bases and J by 6 bases, with 17 bases left in between. This CDR3 contains 14 residues. General study results and limits: The CMV-associated TCR signature appears largely within the CD4+ memory repertoire. Each of 65 to 70 CMV-associated TCRbeta sequences occurred in one to five individuals.

Concerning this clone: Its antigen remains unknown.

The clonotype comes from an adult in good health and CMV-seropositive. V is TRBV6-6 and J is TRBJ1-2, with D maybe TRBD1 (5 bases). The source material was memory CD4+ T cells from blood. CDR3 in amino acids: CASSRLGREDGYTF. The CDR3 DNA reads TGTGCCAGCAGCCGCCTGGGCAGGGAAGATGGCTACACCTTC.